The entry below describes one T cell receptor beta chain. Measured with immunoSEQ multiplex PCR; TCRdb has only the in-frame clones, and not every one. The sample contains about 400,000 clones, under 90% of which appear only once. Participant ages covered roughly 18 to 89 years across 24 US areas. This specimen belongs to a study of blood T cell repertoires in COVID-19. Looking at the study overall: Sample material is recorded as cDNA or gDNA derived from T cells, B-cell-depleted T cells, or PBMCs.

Germline values: CDR1 GTSNPN, CDR2 SVGIG (reference sequence). V lost 1 base and J lost 2, with 9 bases in between. This CDR3 region has 14 residues. The specimen was PBMCs or T cells enriched from blood (not recorded which). The clonotype was recovered from a woman in her thirties who had recovered from COVID-19. The rearrangement joins TRBV30 to TRBJ1-5, with D possibly matching TRBD1 (5 bases). CDR3 residues: CAWSGGTGNQPQHF. The CDR3 region has the DNA TGTGCCTGGAGTGGCGGGACGGGCAATCAGCCCCAGCATTTT.